The TCR beta chain under discussion was sequenced for a study of T cell repertoires in cytomegalovirus infection. In its sample, this clonotype was seen many times. Its antigen is still unknown. TCRdb independently ran MiXCR on the reads; one entry per CDR3 protein. The sample has about 740,000 distinct CDR3 sequences; about 30% are singletons. CDR3 length: 17 amino acids. The trim removed 5 bases at V and 3 bases at J, leaving 11 bases unmatched. CDR1 and CDR2 from the germline V gene are SGHTA and FQGNSA. This clonotype was obtained from a human donor in good health (CMV status not recorded). Some clones in this sample may be carry-over from other donors' samples. Material: cultured PBMCs, obtained from culture after CMV antigen stimulation. V and J are TRBV7-2 and TRBJ2-1; 9 nucleotides agree with TRBD2. CDR3 DNA: TGTGCCAGCAGCCAGGGGCTAGCGGGACCTTTCTACAATGAGCAGTTCTTC. As protein: CASSQGLAGPFYNEQFF.